This record looks at one TCR beta chain sequence and its context. The data are from a study of technical replicates of blood from a few donors. Profiled with immunoSEQ multiplex PCR; TCRdb holds only in-frame clones, not every one. The sample lists fewer than 90,000 clones, around 97% seen once, with roughly 0.2% in the top ten. Germline CDR1 is SNHLY and CDR2 is FYNNEI. This CDR3 is built from 15 residues. V was pared by 7 bases and J by 3 bases, with 17 bases between. The TCR was taken from a human donor in good health. The genes are TRBV2 and TRBJ2-3; D is possibly TRBD1 (5 bases). The sequencing input was T cells isolated from PBMCs. The CDR3 loop is CASTRQSMVTDTQYF. The CDR3 DNA follows: TGTGCCAGCACCCGACAGTCAATGGTGACAGATACGCAGTATTTT.